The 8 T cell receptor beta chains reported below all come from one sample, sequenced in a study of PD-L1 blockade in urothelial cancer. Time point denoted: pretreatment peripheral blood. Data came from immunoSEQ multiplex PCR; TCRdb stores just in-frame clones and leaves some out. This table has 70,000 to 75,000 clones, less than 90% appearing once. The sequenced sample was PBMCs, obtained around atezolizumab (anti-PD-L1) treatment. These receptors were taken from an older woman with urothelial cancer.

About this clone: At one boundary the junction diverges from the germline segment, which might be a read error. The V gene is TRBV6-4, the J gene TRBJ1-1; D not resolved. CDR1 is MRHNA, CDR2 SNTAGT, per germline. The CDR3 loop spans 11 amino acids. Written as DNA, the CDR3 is TGTGCCAGCAGTGCGCCACGGTTATACCTGTTT. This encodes CASSAPRLYLF.

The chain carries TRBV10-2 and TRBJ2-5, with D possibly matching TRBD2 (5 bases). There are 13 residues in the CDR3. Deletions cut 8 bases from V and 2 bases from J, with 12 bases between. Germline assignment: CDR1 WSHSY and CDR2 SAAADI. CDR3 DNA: TGCGCCAGCCGGGGAACTAAACAAGAGACCCAGTACTTC. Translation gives CASRGTKQETQYF.

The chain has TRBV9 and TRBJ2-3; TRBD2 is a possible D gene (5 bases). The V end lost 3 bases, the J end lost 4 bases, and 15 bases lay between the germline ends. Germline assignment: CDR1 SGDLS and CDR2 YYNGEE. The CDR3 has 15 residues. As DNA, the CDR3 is TGTGCCAGCAGCGGCCAACTAGAAGGGCCAGATACGCAGTATTTT. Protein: CASSGQLEGPDTQYF.

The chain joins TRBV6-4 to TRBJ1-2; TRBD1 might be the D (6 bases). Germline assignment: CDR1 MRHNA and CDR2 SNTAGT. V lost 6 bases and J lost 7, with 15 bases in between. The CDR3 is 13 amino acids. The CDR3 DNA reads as TGTGCCAGCAGCAATGAGGGGGTGGCTGGCTACACCTTC. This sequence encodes CASSNEGVAGYTF.

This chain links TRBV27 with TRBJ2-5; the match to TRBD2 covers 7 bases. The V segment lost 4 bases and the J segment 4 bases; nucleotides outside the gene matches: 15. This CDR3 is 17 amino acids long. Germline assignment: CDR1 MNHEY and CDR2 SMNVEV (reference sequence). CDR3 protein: CASSSWGGTGIGETQYF. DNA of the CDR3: TGTGCCAGCAGTTCATGGGGGGGGACGGGCATTGGAGAGACCCAGTACTTC.

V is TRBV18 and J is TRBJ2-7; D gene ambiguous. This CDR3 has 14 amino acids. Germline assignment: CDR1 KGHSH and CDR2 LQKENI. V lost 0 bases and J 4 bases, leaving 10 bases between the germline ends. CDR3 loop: CASSPPRQTYEQYF. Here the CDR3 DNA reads TGTGCCAGCTCACCACCAAGACAAACATACGAGCAGTACTTC.

CDR3 protein: CASSGGSGELFF. In DNA, the CDR3 is TGCGCCAGCAGCGGAGGATCCGGGGAGCTGTTTTTT. The chain links TRBV5-1 to TRBJ2-2, with D perhaps TRBD2 (5 bases). Germline CDR1 SGHRS, CDR2 YFSETQ. The V end was cut by 4 bases, the J end by 6 bases, with 7 bases between. There are 12 residues in the CDR3.

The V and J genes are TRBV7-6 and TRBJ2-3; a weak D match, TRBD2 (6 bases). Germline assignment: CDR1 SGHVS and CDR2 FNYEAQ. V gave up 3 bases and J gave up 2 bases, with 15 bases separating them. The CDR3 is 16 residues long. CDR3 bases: TGTGCCAGCAGCTTGGAACCCGGGAGCCTCACAGATACGCAGTATTTT. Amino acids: CASSLEPGSLTDTQYF.